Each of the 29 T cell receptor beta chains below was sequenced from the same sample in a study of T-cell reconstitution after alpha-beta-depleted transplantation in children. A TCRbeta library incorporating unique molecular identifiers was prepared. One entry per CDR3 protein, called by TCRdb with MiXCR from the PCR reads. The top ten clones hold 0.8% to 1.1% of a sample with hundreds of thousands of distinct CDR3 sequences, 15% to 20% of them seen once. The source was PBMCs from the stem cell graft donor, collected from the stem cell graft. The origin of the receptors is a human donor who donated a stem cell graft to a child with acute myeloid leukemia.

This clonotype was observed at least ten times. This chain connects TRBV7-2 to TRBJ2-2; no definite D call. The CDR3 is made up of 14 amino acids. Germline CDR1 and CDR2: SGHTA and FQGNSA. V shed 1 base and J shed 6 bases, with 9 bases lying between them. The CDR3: CASSLGSAAGELFF. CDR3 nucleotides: TGTGCCAGCAGCTTAGGAAGCGCAGCCGGGGAGCTGTTTTTT.

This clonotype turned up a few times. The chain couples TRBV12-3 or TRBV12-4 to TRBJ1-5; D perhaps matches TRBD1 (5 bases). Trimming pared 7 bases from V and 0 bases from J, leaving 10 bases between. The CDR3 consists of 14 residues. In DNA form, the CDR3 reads TGTGCCAGCATACGGGGGAATAGCAATCAGCCCCAGCATTTT. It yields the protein CASIRGNSNQPQHF.

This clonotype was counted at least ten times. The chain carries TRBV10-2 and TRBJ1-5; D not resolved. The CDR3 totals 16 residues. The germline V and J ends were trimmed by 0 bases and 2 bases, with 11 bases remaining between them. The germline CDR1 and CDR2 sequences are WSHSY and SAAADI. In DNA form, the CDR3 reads TGCGCCAGCAGTGAGTCAACACCAGGAGGCAATCAGCCCCAGCATTTT. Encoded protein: CASSESTPGGNQPQHF.

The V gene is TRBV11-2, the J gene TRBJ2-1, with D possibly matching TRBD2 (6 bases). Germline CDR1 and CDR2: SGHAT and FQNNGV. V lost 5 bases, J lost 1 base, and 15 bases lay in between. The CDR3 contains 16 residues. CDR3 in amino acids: CASSPTTGVSYNEQFF. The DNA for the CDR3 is TGTGCCAGCAGCCCAACAACGGGGGTTTCCTACAATGAGCAGTTCTTC.

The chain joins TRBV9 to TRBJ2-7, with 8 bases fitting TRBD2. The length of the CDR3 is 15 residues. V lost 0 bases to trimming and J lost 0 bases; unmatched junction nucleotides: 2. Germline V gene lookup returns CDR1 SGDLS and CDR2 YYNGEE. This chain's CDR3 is CASSVDGGASYEQYF. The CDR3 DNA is TGTGCCAGCAGCGTAGACGGGGGGGCCTCCTACGAGCAGTACTTC.

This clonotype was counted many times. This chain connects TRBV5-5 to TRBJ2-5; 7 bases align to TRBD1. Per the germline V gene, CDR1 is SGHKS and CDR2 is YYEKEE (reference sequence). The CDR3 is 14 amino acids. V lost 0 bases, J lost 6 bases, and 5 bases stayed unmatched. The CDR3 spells CASSLGDSGKTQYF. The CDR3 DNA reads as TGTGCCAGCAGCTTGGGGGACAGTGGAAAGACCCAGTACTTC.

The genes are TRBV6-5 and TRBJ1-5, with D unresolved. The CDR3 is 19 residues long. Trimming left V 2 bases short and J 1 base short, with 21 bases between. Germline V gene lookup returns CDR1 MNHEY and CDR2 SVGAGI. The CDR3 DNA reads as TGTGCCAGCAGTTACAACACCGTAGCCGACGCTCTAAGCAATCAGCCCCAGCATTTT. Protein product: CASSYNTVADALSNQPQHF.

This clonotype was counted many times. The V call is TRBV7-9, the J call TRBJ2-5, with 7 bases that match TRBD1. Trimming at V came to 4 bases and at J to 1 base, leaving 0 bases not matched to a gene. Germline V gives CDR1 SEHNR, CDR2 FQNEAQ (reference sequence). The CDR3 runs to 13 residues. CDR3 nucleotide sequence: TGTGCCAGCAGCTGGACAGGCCAAGAGACCCAGTACTTC. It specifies CASSWTGQETQYF.

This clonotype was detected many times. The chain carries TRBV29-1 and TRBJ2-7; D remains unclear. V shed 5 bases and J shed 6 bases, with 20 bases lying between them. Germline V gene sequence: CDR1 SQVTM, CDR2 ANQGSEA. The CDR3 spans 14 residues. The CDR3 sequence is CSVQKDVSISEQYF. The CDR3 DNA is TGCAGCGTTCAGAAAGATGTCTCGATCTCCGAGCAGTACTTC.

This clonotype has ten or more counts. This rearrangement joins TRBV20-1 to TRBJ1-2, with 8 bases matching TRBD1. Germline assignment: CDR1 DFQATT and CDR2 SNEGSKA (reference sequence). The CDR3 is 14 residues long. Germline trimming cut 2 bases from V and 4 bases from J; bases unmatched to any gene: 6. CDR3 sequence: CSARHGQGTYGYTF. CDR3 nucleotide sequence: TGCAGTGCTAGACATGGACAGGGAACCTATGGCTACACCTTC.

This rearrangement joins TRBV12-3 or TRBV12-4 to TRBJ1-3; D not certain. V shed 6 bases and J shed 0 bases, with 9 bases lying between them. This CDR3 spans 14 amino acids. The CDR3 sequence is CASSSGASGNTIYF. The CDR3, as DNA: TGTGCCAGCAGCAGTGGAGCCTCTGGAAACACCATATATTTT.

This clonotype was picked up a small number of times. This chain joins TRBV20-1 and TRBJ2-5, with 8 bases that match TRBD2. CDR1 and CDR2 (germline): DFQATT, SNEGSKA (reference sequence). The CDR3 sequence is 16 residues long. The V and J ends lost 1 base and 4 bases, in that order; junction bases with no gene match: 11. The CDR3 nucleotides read TGCAGTGCTAGAGGAAACGGGGGGGGCCTCGGAGAGACCCAGTACTTC. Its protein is CSARGNGGGLGETQYF.

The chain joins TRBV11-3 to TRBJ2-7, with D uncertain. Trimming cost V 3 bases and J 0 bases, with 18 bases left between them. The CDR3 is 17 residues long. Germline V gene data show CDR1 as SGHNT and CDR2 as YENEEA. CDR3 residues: CASSFGRGTYSSYEQYF. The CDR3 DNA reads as TGTGCCAGCAGCTTCGGCAGAGGCACCTATAGCTCCTACGAGCAGTACTTC.

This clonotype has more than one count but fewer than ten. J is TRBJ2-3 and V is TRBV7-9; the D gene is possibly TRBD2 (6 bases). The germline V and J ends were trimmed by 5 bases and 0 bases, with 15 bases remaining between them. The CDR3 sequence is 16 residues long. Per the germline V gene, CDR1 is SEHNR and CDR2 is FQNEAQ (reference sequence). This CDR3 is CASSLGTGASTDTQYF. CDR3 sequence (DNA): TGTGCCAGCAGCCTCGGGACTGGAGCTAGCACAGATACGCAGTATTTT.

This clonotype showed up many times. CDR3: CASSLGGGIYNEQFF. In nucleotides, the CDR3 is TGTGCCAGCAGCTTAGGCGGGGGGATCTACAATGAGCAGTTCTTC. The rearrangement uses TRBV7-8 and TRBJ2-1; 8 positions match TRBD2. Germline V CDR1 and CDR2: SGHVS, FQNEAQ. The CDR3 loop spans 15 amino acids. V lost 1 base to trimming and J lost 3 bases; unmatched junction nucleotides: 2.

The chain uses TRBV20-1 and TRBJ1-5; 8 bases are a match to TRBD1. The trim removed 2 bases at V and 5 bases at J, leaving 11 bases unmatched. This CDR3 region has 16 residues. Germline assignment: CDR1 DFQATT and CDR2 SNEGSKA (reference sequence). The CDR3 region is CSARNPDRAFDQPQHF. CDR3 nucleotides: TGCAGTGCTAGAAACCCGGACAGGGCTTTTGATCAGCCCCAGCATTTT.

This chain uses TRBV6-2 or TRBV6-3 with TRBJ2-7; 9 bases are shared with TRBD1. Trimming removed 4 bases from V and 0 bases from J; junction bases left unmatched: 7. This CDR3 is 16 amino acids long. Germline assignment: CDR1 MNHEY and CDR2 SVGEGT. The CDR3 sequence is CASSSLGTGNSYEQYF. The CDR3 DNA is TGTGCCAGCAGTTCCCTAGGGACAGGGAACTCCTACGAGCAGTACTTC.

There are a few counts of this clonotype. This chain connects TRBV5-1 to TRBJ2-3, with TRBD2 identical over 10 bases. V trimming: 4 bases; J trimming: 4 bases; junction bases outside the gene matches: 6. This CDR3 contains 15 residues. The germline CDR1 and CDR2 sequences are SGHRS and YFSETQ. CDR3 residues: CASSPSGGAPDTQYF. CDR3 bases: TGCGCCAGCAGCCCGAGCGGGGGGGCGCCAGATACGCAGTATTTT.

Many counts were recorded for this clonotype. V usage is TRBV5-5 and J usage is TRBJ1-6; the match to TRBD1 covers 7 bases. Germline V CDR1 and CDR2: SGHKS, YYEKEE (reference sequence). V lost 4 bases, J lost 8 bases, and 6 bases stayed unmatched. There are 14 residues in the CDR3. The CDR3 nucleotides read TGTGCCAGCAGCACCGGGACAGAAGATTCACCCCTCCACTTT. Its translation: CASSTGTEDSPLHF.

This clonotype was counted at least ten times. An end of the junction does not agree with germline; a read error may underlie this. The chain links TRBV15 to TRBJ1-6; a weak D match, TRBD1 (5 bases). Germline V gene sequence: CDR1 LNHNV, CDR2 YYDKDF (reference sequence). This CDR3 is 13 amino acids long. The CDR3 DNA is TGTGCCACCAGTAGAGGGGCGAATTCACCCCTCCACTTT. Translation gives CATSRGANSPLHF.

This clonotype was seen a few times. The chain's CDR3 is CASSLDQPTTNEKLFF. The CDR3 DNA reads TGCGCCAGCAGCTTGGATCAGCCGACAACTAATGAAAAACTGTTTTTT. V is TRBV5-1 and J is TRBJ1-4; D remains ambiguous. Between the trimmed V and J ends, which lost 0 bases and 0 bases, there was a span of 9 bases. Germline CDR1 and CDR2: SGHRS and YFSETQ. The CDR3 loop spans 16 amino acids.

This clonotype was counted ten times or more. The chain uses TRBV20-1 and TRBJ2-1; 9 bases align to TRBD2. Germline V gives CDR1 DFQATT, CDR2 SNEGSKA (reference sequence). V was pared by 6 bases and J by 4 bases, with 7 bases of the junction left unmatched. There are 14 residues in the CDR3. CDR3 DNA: TGCAGTGCACCAACTAGCGGGTCGTACAATGAGCAGTTCTTC. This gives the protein CSAPTSGSYNEQFF.

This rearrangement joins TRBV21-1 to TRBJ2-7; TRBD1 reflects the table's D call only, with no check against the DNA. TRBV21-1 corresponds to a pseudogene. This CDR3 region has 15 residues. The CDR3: CASSKALPDRYEQYV. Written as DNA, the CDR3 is TGTGCCAGCAGCAAAGCGCTTCCGGACAGATACGAGCAGTACGTC.

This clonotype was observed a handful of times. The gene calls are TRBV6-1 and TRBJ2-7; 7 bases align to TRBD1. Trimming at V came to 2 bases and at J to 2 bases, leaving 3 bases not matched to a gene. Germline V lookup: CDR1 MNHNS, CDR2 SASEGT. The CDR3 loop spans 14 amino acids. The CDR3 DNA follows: TGTGCCAGCAGTGAACAGGGGGATACCTACGAGCAGTACTTC. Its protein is CASSEQGDTYEQYF.

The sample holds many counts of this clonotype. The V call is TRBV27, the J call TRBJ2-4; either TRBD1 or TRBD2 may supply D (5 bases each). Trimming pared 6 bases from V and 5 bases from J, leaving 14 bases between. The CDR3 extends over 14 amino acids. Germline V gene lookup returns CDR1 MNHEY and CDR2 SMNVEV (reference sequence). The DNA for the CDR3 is TGTGCCAGCAGCGAAGCCGGGACCCAAAACATTCAGTACTTC. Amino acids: CASSEAGTQNIQYF.

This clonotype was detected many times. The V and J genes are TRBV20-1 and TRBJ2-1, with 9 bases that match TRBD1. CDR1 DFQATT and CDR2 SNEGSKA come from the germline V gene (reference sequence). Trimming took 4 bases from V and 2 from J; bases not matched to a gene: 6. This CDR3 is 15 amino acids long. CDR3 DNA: TGCAGTGCTATCTTCGGACAGGGGCCCTACAATGAGCAGTTCTTC. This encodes CSAIFGQGPYNEQFF.

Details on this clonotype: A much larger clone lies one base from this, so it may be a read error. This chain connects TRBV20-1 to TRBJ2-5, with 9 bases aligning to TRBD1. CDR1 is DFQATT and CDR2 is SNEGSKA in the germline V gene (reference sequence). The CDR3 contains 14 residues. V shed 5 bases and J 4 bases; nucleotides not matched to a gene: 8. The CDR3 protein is CSAYLDRGAETQYF. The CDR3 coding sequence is TGCAGTGCTTACTTAGACAGGGGGGCAGAGACCCAGTACTTC.

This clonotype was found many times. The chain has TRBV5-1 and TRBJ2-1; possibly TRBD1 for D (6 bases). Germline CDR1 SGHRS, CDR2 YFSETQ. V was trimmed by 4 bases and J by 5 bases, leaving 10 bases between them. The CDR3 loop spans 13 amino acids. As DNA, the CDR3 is TGCGCCAGCAGCCTGGGACACGACAATGAGCAGTTCTTC. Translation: CASSLGHDNEQFF.

As DNA, the CDR3 is TGTGCCAGCGGTATCCCTCCGGGGAGAGCCATTCAGTACTTC. Protein sequence: CASGIPPGRAIQYF. V is TRBV7-2 and J is TRBJ2-4; the D gene is possibly TRBD2 (5 bases). The CDR3 is 14 residues long. Germline loops: CDR1 SGHTA, CDR2 FQGNSA. V lost 8 bases, J lost 9 bases, and 20 bases lay in between.